These 20 T cell receptor beta chains were sequenced from one sample in a study of T cells in Graves' hyperthyroidism and ophthalmopathy. Amplification targeted TCR beta CDR3 regions from RNA transcripts. HTBI primers were employed in a first-round RT-PCR of the TCR CDR3. TCRdb fed the multiplex PCR reads into MiXCR, producing one record per CDR3 protein. The profile shows about 290,000 distinct CDR3 sequences, roughly 15% of them singletons. Sample: blood. These receptors were obtained from a woman aged 25 to 45 with Graves' hyperthyroidism that later progressed to Graves' ophthalmopathy.

This clonotype was seen repeatedly, ten times or more. This chain connects TRBV13 to TRBJ2-1, with D tentatively TRBD1 or TRBD2 (5 bases each). V gave up 1 base and J gave up 0 bases, with 10 bases separating them. CDR3 length equals 16 residues. CDR1 is PRHDT, CDR2 FYEKMQ, per germline (reference sequence). The CDR3 coding sequence is TGTGCCAGCAGCTTAGTGGGGGAGAGCTCCTACAATGAGCAGTTCTTC. Residues: CASSLVGESSYNEQFF. Full variable domain (outside the CDR3, taken from reference TRBV13 and TRBJ2-1): AAGVIQSPRHLIKEKRETATLKCYPIPRHDTVYWYQQGPGQDPQFLISFYEKMQSDKGSIPDRFSAQQFSDYHSELNMSSLELGDSALYFCASSLVGESSYNEQFFGPGTRLTVL.

In this sample, this clonotype turned up many times. The V call is TRBV5-1, the J call TRBJ2-7, with 11 positions matching TRBD1. The CDR3 has 17 residues. Germline CDR1 reads SGHRS; CDR2 reads YFSETQ. J gave up 7 bases and V 4 bases, and 16 bases lay outside the gene matches. DNA of the CDR3: TGCGCCAGCAGCCTCACTCCCTGGGGACAGGGGGTCGAGGAGCAGTACTTC. Residues: CASSLTPWGQGVEEQYF.

At least ten counts were recorded for this clonotype. The rearrangement uses TRBV20-1 and TRBJ1-4; no reliable D call. This CDR3 comprises 12 residues. Germline V gene sequence: CDR1 DFQATT, CDR2 SNEGSKA (reference sequence). V shed 6 bases and J shed 5 bases, with 10 bases lying between them. In nucleotides, the CDR3 is TGCAGTGCACGAAACACGAATGAAAAACTGTTTTTT. This gives the protein CSARNTNEKLFF.

The chain uses TRBV5-1 and TRBJ2-7, with 12 bases fitting TRBD2. The CDR3 loop spans 13 amino acids. The germline CDR1 and CDR2 sequences are SGHRS and YFSETQ. Trimming at V came to 4 bases and at J to 5 bases, leaving 1 base not matched to a gene. CDR3 DNA sequence: TGCGCCAGCAGCCGACTAGCGGGGGACGAGCAGTACTTC. Its protein is CASSRLAGDEQYF.

This clonotype was found a few times. The chain recombines TRBV9 with TRBJ1-5; the D gene is possibly TRBD1 (5 bases). Germline assignment: CDR1 SGDLS and CDR2 YYNGEE. This CDR3 has 13 amino acids. V dropped 4 bases and J dropped 5 bases, with 10 bases sitting between them. CDR3 in DNA: TGTGCCAGCAGCTCAGGGTCGGATCAGCCCCAGCATTTT. Amino acid sequence: CASSSGSDQPQHF.

V is TRBV20-1 and J is TRBJ2-2; TRBD2 matches at 10 bases. This CDR3 comprises 17 residues. Trimming cost V 0 bases and J 6 bases; bases outside gene matches: 10. CDR1 is DFQATT, CDR2 SNEGSKA, per germline (reference sequence). The CDR3 nucleotides read TGCAGTGCTAGAGATCTCTCTGGGACTAGCGTCTCCGGGGAGCTGTTTTTT. Protein product: CSARDLSGTSVSGELFF.

The rearrangement uses TRBV4-3 and TRBJ1-3; D not resolved. Germline CDR1 and CDR2: LGHNA and YSLEER. The CDR3 consists of 19 residues. Between the trimmed V and J ends, which lost 2 bases and 0 bases, there was a span of 20 bases. Written as DNA, the CDR3 is TGCGCCAGCAGCCAATTCCCGTCACAAGTAACCAACTCTGGAAACACCATATATTTT. Encoded protein: CASSQFPSQVTNSGNTIYF.

The chain uses TRBV12-3 or TRBV12-4 and TRBJ2-7; the D is unclear. The V gene lost 1 base and the J gene lost 6 bases, with 10 bases spanning the gap. This CDR3 contains 13 residues. In DNA form, the CDR3 reads TGTGCCAGCAGTTTAGTTCAAGTTTCCGAGCAGTACTTC. It specifies CASSLVQVSEQYF.

This clonotype was seen ten or more times. The rearrangement uses TRBV6-5 and TRBJ1-1; tentatively, D is TRBD1 (6 bases). Germline CDR1 is MNHEY and CDR2 is SVGAGI. Trimming stripped 0 bases from V and 4 bases from J, with 9 bases between. This CDR3 has 14 amino acids. The CDR3, as DNA: TGTGCCAGCAGTTACTCGCAGGGGAGCACTGAAGCTTTCTTT. Translating gives CASSYSQGSTEAFF.

DNA for the CDR3: TGCAGCGTTGAGTTCAGGGGCAGTAAAGAGACCCAGTACTTC. This encodes CSVEFRGSKETQYF. The chain is built from TRBV29-1 and TRBJ2-5; weak D call: TRBD1 (6 bases). V was shortened by 3 bases and J by 3 bases, with 14 bases between the two germline ends. The CDR3 is made up of 14 amino acids. Germline V gives CDR1 SQVTM, CDR2 ANQGSEA.

CDR3 in DNA: TGCGCCAGCAGCCAACTGGGGGTGGGTACCGGGGAGCTGTTTTTT. Protein sequence: CASSQLGVGTGELFF. The V gene is TRBV4-1, the J gene TRBJ2-2, with D perhaps given as TRBD1 or TRBD2 (5 bases each). V lost 2 bases, J lost 5 bases, and 12 bases lay in between. The CDR3 runs to 15 residues. Germline assignment: CDR1 MGHRA and CDR2 YSYEKL.

This clonotype was observed at least ten times. The chain carries TRBV28 and TRBJ2-1, with 7 bases aligning to TRBD2. Germline V gene lookup returns CDR1 MDHEN and CDR2 SYDVKM. The CDR3 is 17 amino acids. V shed 5 bases, J shed 7 bases, and the junction held 17 bases outside the gene matches. Here the CDR3 DNA reads TGTGCCAGCAGTCCGATGATGGCGCGGGAGATGGGGAATGAGCAGTTCTTC. Translating it yields CASSPMMAREMGNEQFF.

With regard to this clonotype: A read error is possible here, since a much larger clone lies one base away. The chain joins TRBV28 to TRBJ1-5, with TRBD1 matching 8 bases. The V and J ends lost 6 bases and 0 bases, in that order; junction bases with no gene match: 1. The CDR3 runs to 14 residues. Germline V gene lookup returns CDR1 MDHEN and CDR2 SYDVKM. As DNA, the CDR3 is TGTGCCAGCAGGGGACAGGCTAGCAATCAGCCCCAGCATTTT. It codes for CASRGQASNQPQHF.

This chain uses TRBV6-1 with TRBJ1-5; 9 bases agree with TRBD1. The CDR3 has 16 amino acids. The ends lost 1 base at V and 7 bases at J; junction bases unmatched: 8. Per the germline V gene, CDR1 is MNHNS and CDR2 is SASEGT. The CDR3 protein is CASSEERGQGYQPQHF. Written as DNA, the CDR3 is TGTGCCAGCAGTGAAGAGAGGGGACAGGGTTACCAGCCCCAGCATTTT.

Worth noting for this clonotype: A single base separates this from a much larger clone, so it may be a read error. CDR3 DNA: TGTGCCAGCAGCGAAGCGGTACTCTCCTTCAATGAGCAGTTCTTC. It encodes CASSEAVLSFNEQFF. The rearrangement uses TRBV5-6 and TRBJ2-1; maybe TRBD2 (5 bases). The CDR3 contains 15 residues. Germline V CDR1 and CDR2: SGHDT, YYEEEE.

In the case of this clonotype: A much larger clone lies one base from this, so it may be a read error. The chain carries TRBV7-6 and TRBJ2-1; 9 bases fit TRBD2. The CDR3 is 16 amino acids. Germline lookup yields CDR1 SGHVS and CDR2 FNYEAQ. The CDR3 is CAGSLGGGRGHNEQFF. CDR3 bases: TGTGCCGGCAGCTTAGGGGGCGGGAGGGGACACAATGAGCAGTTCTTC.

This clonotype was counted at least ten times. The V and J genes are TRBV2 and TRBJ2-3; a weak D match, TRBD1 (6 bases). This CDR3 has 13 residues. V was shortened by 8 bases and J by 2 bases, with 11 bases between the two germline ends. Germline lookup yields CDR1 SNHLY and CDR2 FYNNEI. CDR3 region: CASVQGVTDTQYF. CDR3 sequence (DNA): TGTGCCAGCGTACAGGGAGTCACAGATACGCAGTATTTT.

This clonotype was counted many times. This chain connects TRBV27 to TRBJ2-7; D is ambiguous. Trimming stripped 5 bases from V and 5 bases from J, with 16 bases between. The length of the CDR3 is 14 residues. Germline V gene lookup returns CDR1 MNHEY and CDR2 SMNVEV (reference sequence). The CDR3 protein is CASSINLGPHEQYF. The CDR3 region has the DNA TGTGCCAGCAGTATTAACTTGGGCCCTCACGAGCAGTACTTC.

There are a few counts of this clonotype. V gene TRBV5-8 combines with J gene TRBJ2-7; D is ambiguous. The CDR3 runs 13 residues. Trimming shortened V by 0 bases and J by 8 bases, and 12 bases separated the two germline ends. CDR1 is SGHTS, CDR2 YDEGEE, per germline. The CDR3 DNA is TGTGCCAGCAGCTTGGAGGGCAGATCCAAGCAGTACTTC. Protein: CASSLEGRSKQYF.

This clonotype occurred once. A read error is possible here, since a much larger clone lies one base away. This chain uses TRBV2 with TRBJ2-7; tentatively, D is TRBD2 (5 bases). This CDR3 is 14 amino acids long. Germline values: CDR1 SNHLY, CDR2 FYNNEI. Trimming took 8 bases from V and 3 from J, leaving 17 bases between them. CDR3 DNA: TGTGCCAGCTCCCCCAGGAGGCTAAACTACGAGCAGTACTTC. This encodes CASSPRRLNYEQYF.